This is a list of T cell receptor beta chains from one sample in a study of T-cell memory formation after mild COVID-19. TCRdb re-called the 5' RACE reads with MiXCR, one entry per CDR3 protein. The table records a few hundred thousand distinct CDR3 sequences, approximately 14% of them present only once. The sample consisted of PBMCs or a T cell subset sorted from them (not recorded which). The receptors stem from a young man who had mild COVID-19 (a few samples of this study predate the infection). Cell type and time point are not known. Each CDR3 is given without its conserved first and last residue. D genes are given only for firm matches.

>TRBV7-9|.|11
ASSFRENNEQF
>TRBV6-1|.|12
ASSERYRNEKLF
>TRBV7-6|TRBD1|14
ASSRYRGSNSETQY
>TRBV5-1|TRBD2|15
ASSPGGLAGGTDTQY
>TRBV7-9|TRBD1|13
ASSQPRDRNTEAF
>TRBV7-8|.|11
ASGGTEYNEQF
>TRBV4-3|.|15
ASSQDYPRSSGNEQF
>TRBV12-3/TRBV12-4|TRBD1|12
ASSKGQGRDGYT
>TRBV6-5|TRBD2|18
ASSYAQLSGGASSYNEQF
>TRBV7-2|.|11
ASSLTGGTEAF
>TRBV15|.|11
ATSSGRQNTIY
>TRBV28|.|12
ASSWGATNEKLF
>TRBV4-1|.|13
ASSQEGGSSYEQY
>TRBV20-1|.|9
SAQSQETQY
>TRBV7-2|.|13
ASTTAGSGANVLT
>TRBV19|.|13
ASTPWGRVVDTQY
>TRBV6-5|.|13
ASSTHPYSNQPQH
>TRBV29-1|.|13
SVEISADDQETQY
>TRBV3-1|.|15
ASSQDGAGASNQPQH
>TRBV5-1|.|12
ASSPLGSDTEAF
>TRBV4-3|.|14
ASSQDPFKTYNEQF
>TRBV11-2|.|12
ASSAGGTSDTQY
>TRBV5-1|TRBD2|12
ASGGLAGTETQY
>TRBV6-5|TRBD2|15
ASSYSISSGIQETQY
>TRBV6-2/TRBV6-3|TRBD2|11
ASSWTSGETQY
>TRBV7-2|TRBD1|13
ASSPGDRDSVTQY
>TRBV19|.|12
ASSIDRRWTEAF
>TRBV29-1|.|12
SVDHGQGGDTQY
>TRBV2|.|11
ASNIGPFNEQF
>TRBV6-5|TRBD2|13
ASSYLQRGRYEQY
>TRBV6-5|TRBD1|12
ASSKDRAGNTIY
>TRBV27|.|12
ASRSGGRINEQF
>TRBV6-5|TRBD2|10
ASRRTSDEQF
>TRBV19|TRBD2|12
ASTQSGGVETQY
>TRBV28|.|12
ASEDSATNEKLF
>TRBV18|TRBD1|14
ASSPGQYAVGETQY
>TRBV7-2|TRBD2|14
ASSFRAGGSYNEQF
>TRBV29-1|TRBD2|15
SLKRGLDNHPGNEQF
>TRBV6-6|.|12
ASSSTWSNQPQH
>TRBV7-8|TRBD1|15
ASSLRWPGQQNTEAF
>TRBV9|.|12
ASSPRGGAYEQY
>TRBV4-1|TRBD1|15
ASSHPPAGQEGEKLF
>TRBV7-6|TRBD1|12
ASSPDRGQGGYT
>TRBV19|.|12
ASTYRPGTDTQY
>TRBV18|.|11
ASSFRDIDEQF
>TRBV12-3/TRBV12-4|.|12
ASRGGPYNSPLH